A selection of T cell receptor beta chains follows, all from one sample in a study of chronic HIV infection and antiretroviral therapy. TCRdb reprocessed the 5' RACE reads via MiXCR and lists one record per CDR3 protein. The sample comprises about 38,000 distinct CDR3 sequences, around 8.7% of which are singletons, and roughly 2.8% rests with the top ten. The source material was peripheral blood. All receptors come from an adult who had HIV and had not received antiretroviral therapy, or was an uninfected healthy control (not recorded which). Each CDR3 is given with its conserved first and last residue. The D gene is left open where the match is weak. A row's size may be missing; if present it is once, few, many or a size class.

>14|-|TRBV27|-|TRBJ1-6
TGTGCCAGCAGTTTTTTGTGGAGTAATTCACCCCTCCACTTT
CASSFLWSNSPLHF
>15|-|TRBV13|-|TRBJ1-6
TGTGCCAGCAGCTTACGGTCTGGGGGCCATTCACCCCTCCACTTT
CASSLRSGGHSPLHF
>14|few|TRBV10-3|-|TRBJ2-1
TGTGCCATCAGTGAGGGGGGGACCCTCAATGAGCAGTTCTTC
CAISEGGTLNEQFF
>12|-|TRBV7-7|-|TRBJ2-1
TGTGCCAGCAGCTCGGGTGGCAATGAGCAGTTCTTC
CASSSGGNEQFF
>14|many|TRBV29-1|-|TRBJ1-2
TGCAGCGTTGAAGACCACCAACCGGAGTATGGCTACACCTTC
CSVEDHQPEYGYTF
>16|-|TRBV28|TRBD1|TRBJ1-1
TGTGCCAGCAGTTTAGGCCGGACAGGGACGAACACTGAAGCTTTCTTT
CASSLGRTGTNTEAFF
>14|many|TRBV15|-|TRBJ2-3
TGTGCCACCAGCAGAGGCTCTGGCACAGATACGCAGTATTTT
CATSRGSGTDTQYF
>11|many|TRBV6-2/TRBV6-3|-|TRBJ2-5
TGTGCCAGCGCTAATACGGAGACCCAGTACTTC
CASANTETQYF
>14|few|TRBV6-5|-|TRBJ1-1
TGTGCCAGCAGTTACTCGTCAGGGGTAACTGAAGCTTTCTTT
CASSYSSGVTEAFF
>16|-|TRBV20-1|-|TRBJ1-4
TGCAGTGCTAGAGAAGGAGGCCCAAGGACTAATGAAAAACTGTTTTTT
CSAREGGPRTNEKLFF
>13|many|TRBV5-1|-|TRBJ2-1
TGCGCCAGCAGCTTGGGACTAGTCAATGAGCAGTTCTTC
CASSLGLVNEQFF
>15|many|TRBV29-1|-|TRBJ2-3
TGCAGCGTTGTGGCGGCGGGTAGGGTGGCAGATACGCAGTATTTT
CSVVAAGRVADTQYF
>13|few|TRBV12-3/TRBV12-4|-|TRBJ1-2
TGTGCCACCTCAGCATCGGGGGACTATGGCTACACCTTC
CATSASGDYGYTF
>16|many|TRBV28|-|TRBJ2-3
TGTGCCAGCAGTCCATTACAGGGTTGGGGCACAGATACGCAGTATTTT
CASSPLQGWGTDTQYF
>13|-|TRBV28|-|TRBJ1-2
TGTGCCAGCAGCTCGCCGGGGGGAGGAGGCTACACCTTC
CASSSPGGGGYTF
>13|-|TRBV28|-|TRBJ2-7
TGTGCCAGCAGTTTCACGATCGGGTACGAGCAGTACTTC
CASSFTIGYEQYF
>15|few|TRBV21-1|-|TRBJ1-3
TGTGCCAGCAGCCCGGGGCGCAGCTCTGGAAACACCATATATTTT
CASSPGRSSGNTIYF
>14|few|TRBV10-3|-|TRBJ1-2
TGTGCCATCACTACGGGGCATCACACTTATGGCTACACCTTC
CAITTGHHTYGYTF
>14|many|TRBV7-2|TRBD1|TRBJ2-5
TGTGCCAGCAGCCAAGGGACAGCACAAGAGACCCAGTACTTC
CASSQGTAQETQYF
>14|many|TRBV29-1|TRBD2|TRBJ2-1
TGCAGCGTTGAAGCTTTCGGACTAGTCGATGAGCAGTTCTTC
CSVEAFGLVDEQFF
>15|few|TRBV4-1|TRBD2|TRBJ2-1
TGCGCCAGCAGCCTTGGACTAGCGGGAGAAAATGAGCAGTTCTTC
CASSLGLAGENEQFF
>13|-|TRBV29-1|-|TRBJ2-1
TGCAGCGTTGAGTCGGCAGGGACGAATGAGCAGTTCTTC
CSVESAGTNEQFF
>14|many|TRBV6-1|TRBD1|TRBJ1-6
TGTGCCAGCAGAACAGGGGGTGATCATTCACCCCTCCACTTT
CASRTGGDHSPLHF
>17|-|TRBV28|TRBD2|TRBJ2-7
TGTGCCAGCAGTTTACCCGGCGGCGGGGGTTTTTCTGGGGAGCAGTACTTC
CASSLPGGGGFSGEQYF
>15|many|TRBV11-1|TRBD2|TRBJ2-1
TGTGCCAGCAGCTTAGAAGCGGGAAGCCCCAATGAGCAGTTCTTC
CASSLEAGSPNEQFF
>15|few|TRBV15|TRBD1|TRBJ2-5
TGTGCCACCAGCATAAGGACAGGGGGTTCAGAGACCCAGTACTTC
CATSIRTGGSETQYF
>16|many|TRBV28|-|TRBJ2-2
TGTGCCAGCAGTTTGGTGCGGAGCCCTTCTGTCGGGGAGCTGTTTTTT
CASSLVRSPSVGELFF
>14|-|TRBV4-1|-|TRBJ1-4
TGCGCCAGCAGCCAAGATGAGGTTGGGGAAAAACTGTTTTTT
CASSQDEVGEKLFF
>14|-|TRBV29-1|-|TRBJ2-1
TGCAGCGCACGGACCCCCGGTTCCTACAATGAGCAGTTCTTC
CSARTPGSYNEQFF
>13|-|TRBV4-1|TRBD1|TRBJ1-2
TGCGCCAGCAGCCCTAGTCAGGGGGATGGCTACACCTTC
CASSPSQGDGYTF